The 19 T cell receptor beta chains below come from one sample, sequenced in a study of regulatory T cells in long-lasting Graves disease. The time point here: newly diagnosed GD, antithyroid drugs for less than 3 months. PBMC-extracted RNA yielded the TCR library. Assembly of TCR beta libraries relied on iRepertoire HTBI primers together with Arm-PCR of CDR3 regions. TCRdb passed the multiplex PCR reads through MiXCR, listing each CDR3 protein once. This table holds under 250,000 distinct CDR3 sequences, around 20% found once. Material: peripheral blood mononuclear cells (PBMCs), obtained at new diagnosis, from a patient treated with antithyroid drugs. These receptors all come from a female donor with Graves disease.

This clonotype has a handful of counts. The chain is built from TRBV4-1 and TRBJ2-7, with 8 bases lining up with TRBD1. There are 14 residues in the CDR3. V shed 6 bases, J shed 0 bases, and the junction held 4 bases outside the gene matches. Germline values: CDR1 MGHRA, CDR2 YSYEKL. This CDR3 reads CASSGTGSSYEQYF. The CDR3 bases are TGCGCCAGCAGTGGGACAGGTAGCTCCTACGAGCAGTACTTC.

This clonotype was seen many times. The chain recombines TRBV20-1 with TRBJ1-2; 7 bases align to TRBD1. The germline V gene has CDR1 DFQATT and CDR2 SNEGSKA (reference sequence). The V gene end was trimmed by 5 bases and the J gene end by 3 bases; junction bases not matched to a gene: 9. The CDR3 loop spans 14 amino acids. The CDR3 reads CSASIVDRDYGYTF. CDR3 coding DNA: TGCAGTGCTTCCATCGTCGACAGGGACTATGGCTACACCTTC.

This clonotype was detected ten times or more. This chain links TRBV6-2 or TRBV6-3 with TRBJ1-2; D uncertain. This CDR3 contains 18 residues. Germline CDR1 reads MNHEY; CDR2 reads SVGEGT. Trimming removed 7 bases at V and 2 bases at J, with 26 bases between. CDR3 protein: CASKSDPRYLGQNYGYTF. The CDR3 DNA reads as TGTGCCAGCAAGAGTGACCCCCGGTATCTCGGGCAAAACTATGGCTACACCTTC.

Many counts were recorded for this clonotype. CDR3 in amino acids: CASSSGGARTDTQYF. For the CDR3, the DNA is TGTGCCAGCAGCTCCGGGGGTGCCCGCACAGATACGCAGTATTTT. V is TRBV7-2 and J is TRBJ2-3; maybe TRBD2 (6 bases). The germline V gene encodes CDR1 SGHTA and CDR2 FQGNSA. The CDR3 extends over 15 amino acids. Trimming shortened V by 4 bases and J by 1 base, and 12 bases separated the two germline ends.

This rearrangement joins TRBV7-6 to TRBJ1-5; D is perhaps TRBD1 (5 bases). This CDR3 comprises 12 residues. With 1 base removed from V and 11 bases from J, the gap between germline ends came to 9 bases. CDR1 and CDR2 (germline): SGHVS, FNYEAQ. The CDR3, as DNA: TGTGCCAGCAGCTTAGAGCGGGGGGCCCAGCATTTT. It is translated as CASSLERGAQHF.

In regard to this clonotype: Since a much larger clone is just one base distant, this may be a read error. The CDR3, as DNA: TGTGCCGGCAGCTCAACCAGGACAGTTATCTCAGATACGCAGTATTTT. This gives the protein CAGSSTRTVISDTQYF. J is TRBJ2-3 and V is TRBV7-2; D is perhaps TRBD1 (6 bases). Germline assignment: CDR1 SGHTA and CDR2 FQGNSA. The length of the CDR3 is 16 residues.

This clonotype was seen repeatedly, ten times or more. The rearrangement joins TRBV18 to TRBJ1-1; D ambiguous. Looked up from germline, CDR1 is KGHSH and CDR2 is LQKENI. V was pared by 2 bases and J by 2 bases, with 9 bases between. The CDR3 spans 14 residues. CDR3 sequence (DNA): TGTGCCAGCTCACCAAAAACACAAAACACTGAAGCTTTCTTT. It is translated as CASSPKTQNTEAFF.

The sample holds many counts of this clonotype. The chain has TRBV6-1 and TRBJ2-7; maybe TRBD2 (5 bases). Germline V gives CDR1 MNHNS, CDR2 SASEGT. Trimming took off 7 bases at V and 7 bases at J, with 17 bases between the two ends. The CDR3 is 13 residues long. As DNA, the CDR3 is TGTGCCAGCACCTCCCGGCTGGGGAGAGAGCAGTACTTC. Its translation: CASTSRLGREQYF.

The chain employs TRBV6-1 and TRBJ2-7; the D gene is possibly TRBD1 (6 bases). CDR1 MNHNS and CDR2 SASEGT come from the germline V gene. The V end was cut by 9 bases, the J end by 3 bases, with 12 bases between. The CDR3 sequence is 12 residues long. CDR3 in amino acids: CASSWDNYEQYF. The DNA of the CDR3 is TGTGCCAGTTCTTGGGACAACTACGAGCAGTACTTC.

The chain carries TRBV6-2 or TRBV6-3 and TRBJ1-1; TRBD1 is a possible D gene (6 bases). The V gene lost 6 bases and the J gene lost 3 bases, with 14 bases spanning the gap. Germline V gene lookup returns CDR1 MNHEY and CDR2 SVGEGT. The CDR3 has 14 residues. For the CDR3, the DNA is TGTGCCAGCAGCCTCGGACAGTCGGACACTGAAGCTTTCTTT. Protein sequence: CASSLGQSDTEAFF.

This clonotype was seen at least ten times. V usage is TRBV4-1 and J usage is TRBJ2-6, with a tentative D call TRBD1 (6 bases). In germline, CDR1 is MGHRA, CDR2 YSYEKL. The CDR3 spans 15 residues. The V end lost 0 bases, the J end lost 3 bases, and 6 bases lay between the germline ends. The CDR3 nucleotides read TGCGCCAGCAGCCAAGACAGGGGTGGGGCCAACGTCCTGACTTTC. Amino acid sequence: CASSQDRGGANVLTF.

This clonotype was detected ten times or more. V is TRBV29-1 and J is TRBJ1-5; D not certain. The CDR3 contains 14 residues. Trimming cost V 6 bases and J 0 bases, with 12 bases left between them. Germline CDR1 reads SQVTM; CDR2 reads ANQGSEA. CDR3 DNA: TGCAGCGTCGGGGAGTCATATAGCAATCAGCCCCAGCATTTT. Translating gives CSVGESYSNQPQHF.

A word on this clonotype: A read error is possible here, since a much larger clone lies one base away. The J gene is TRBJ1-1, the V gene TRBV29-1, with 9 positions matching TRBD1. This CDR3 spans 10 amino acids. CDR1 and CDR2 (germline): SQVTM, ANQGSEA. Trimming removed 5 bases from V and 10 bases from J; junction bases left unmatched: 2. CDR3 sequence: CSVWGQGAFF. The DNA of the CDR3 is TGCAGCGTTTGGGGACAGGGAGCTTTCTTT.

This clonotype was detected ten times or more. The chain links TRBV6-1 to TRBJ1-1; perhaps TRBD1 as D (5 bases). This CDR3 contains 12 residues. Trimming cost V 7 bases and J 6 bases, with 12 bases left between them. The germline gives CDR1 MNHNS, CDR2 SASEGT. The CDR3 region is CASNGGTAEAFF. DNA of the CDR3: TGTGCCAGCAATGGGGGTACCGCTGAAGCTTTCTTT.

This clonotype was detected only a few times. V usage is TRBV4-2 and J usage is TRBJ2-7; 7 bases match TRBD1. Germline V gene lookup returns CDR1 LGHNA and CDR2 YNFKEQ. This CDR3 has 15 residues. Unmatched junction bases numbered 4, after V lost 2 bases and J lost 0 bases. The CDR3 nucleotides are TGTGCCAGCAGCCAATTACAGGGGTACTCCTACGAGCAGTACTTC. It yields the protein CASSQLQGYSYEQYF.

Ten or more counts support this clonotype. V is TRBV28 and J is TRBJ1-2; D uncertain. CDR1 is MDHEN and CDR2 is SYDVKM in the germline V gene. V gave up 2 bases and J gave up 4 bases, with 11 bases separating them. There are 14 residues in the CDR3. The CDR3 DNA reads TGTGCCAGCAGTTTAGGTGTCGGACCCTATGGCTACACCTTC. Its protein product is CASSLGVGPYGYTF.

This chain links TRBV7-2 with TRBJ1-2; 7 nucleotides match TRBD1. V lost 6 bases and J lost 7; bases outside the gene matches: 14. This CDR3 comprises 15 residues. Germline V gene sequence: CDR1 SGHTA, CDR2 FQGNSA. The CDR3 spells CASSDYRGSSGGYTF. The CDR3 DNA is TGTGCCAGCAGTGACTACAGGGGAAGTTCAGGTGGCTACACCTTC. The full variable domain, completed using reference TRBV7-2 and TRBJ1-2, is GAGVSQSPSNKVTEKGKDVELRCDPISGHTALYWYRQSLGQGLEFLIYFQGNSAPDKSGLPSDRFSAERTGGSVSTLTIQRTQQEDSAVYLCASSDYRGSSGGYTFGSGTRLTVV.

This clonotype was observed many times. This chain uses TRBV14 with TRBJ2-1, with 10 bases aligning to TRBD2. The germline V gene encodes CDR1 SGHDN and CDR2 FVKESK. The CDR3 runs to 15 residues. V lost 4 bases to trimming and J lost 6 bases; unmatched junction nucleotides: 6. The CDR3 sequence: CASSPQGLASNEQFF. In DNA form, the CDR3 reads TGTGCCAGCAGCCCCCAGGGACTAGCGAGCAATGAGCAGTTCTTC.

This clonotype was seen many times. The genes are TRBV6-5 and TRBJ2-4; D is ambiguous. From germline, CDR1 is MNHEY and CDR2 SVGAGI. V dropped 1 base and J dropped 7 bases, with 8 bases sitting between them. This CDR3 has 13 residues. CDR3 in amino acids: CASSYLSQNIQYF. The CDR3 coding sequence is TGTGCCAGCAGTTACTTGAGCCAGAACATTCAGTACTTC.